The sequence of this T cell receptor beta chain was determined in a study of blood T cell repertoires in COVID-19. Study background: COVID-19 samples, acute and convalescent, were from the United States, Italy and Spain.

The germline V gene has CDR1 SGDLS and CDR2 YYNGEE. This CDR3 spans 14 amino acids. V was pared by 0 bases and J by 3 bases, with 9 bases between. Produced via immunoSEQ multiplex PCR; TCRdb's table is partial and in-frame only. Here the sample spans about 110,000 clones, approximately 67% being singletons. This clone has a handful of counts. This sequence originates from a woman aged 60-75 years with acute or convalescent COVID-19. Material: peripheral blood. The chain employs TRBV9 and TRBJ1-2, with D perhaps TRBD1 (6 bases). CDR3 protein: CASSVGGRDYGYTF. DNA for the CDR3: TGTGCCAGCAGCGTAGGGGGGCGCGACTATGGCTACACCTTC.